This T cell receptor (beta chain) originates from a study of T cell repertoires in cytomegalovirus infection (dated by TCRdb to the late 2010s). A note on the overall study: The peptide stimulations were aimed at well-studied HLA-B-restricted epitopes as well as recently identified HLA-C-restricted CMV epitopes, whose presentation resists viral immunomodulation. The HLA type of each donor mattered for the analysis, because public TCR beta signatures pointed to carriage of CMV infection along with the matching HLA type.

The treatment or condition label on this specimen signifies: in vitro stimulation with specific CMV peptide epitopes to enrich CMV-specific T cells. General study outcomes and caveats: In both this cohort and an independent cohort of 352 donors, the cumulative frequency of public TCR beta family members distinguished carriers of CMV infection plus the relevant HLA type. The ex vivo response was dominated by HLA-C-restricted CMV-specific TCR beta clonotypes, and the single most frequent clonotype in two of eight donors was supplied by these HLA-C-restricted clonotypes.

This clonotype has just a few counts. The antigen it binds to is not known. Qualities for individual bases were not recorded, and no much larger clone is one base off. Sequenced on an Illumina HiSeq 1500. TCRdb handled the public reads itself, with Q25 trimming in fastp and clone calling in MiXCR, and kept productive beta chains. Rows with a matching CDR3 protein are joined into one entry that keeps the most common DNA and genes. This sample has 900,000 to 950,000 distinct CDR3 sequences in its table, and around 30% of those were observed once. In total, the top ten clones hold about an eighth of the sample. CDR3 length: 16 amino acids, cysteine to phenylalanine. Only the CDR3 DNA stays, 48 bases, in frame from base 1. Reading the germline V gene (reference sequence) gives CDR1 MNHEY and CDR2 SMNVEV. Germline trimming amounts to 7 bases on V and 8 bases on J, with 18 as the count of junction bases outside the gene matches.

The sequencing used cultured CD8+ T cells from PBMCs, collected from culture after CMV antigen stimulation. The sequence derives from a human donor in good health (CMV status not recorded). Some clones in this sample may be carry-over from other donors' samples. The rearranged segments are TRBV27 and TRBJ1-2; 8 bases in the junction line up with TRBD1. The nucleotide sequence reads TGTGCCAGCACCCTCAGTGGGACAGGAGATTCGGGGGGCTACACCTTC. Its amino acids are CASTLSGTGDSGGYTF.